This T cell receptor beta chain was retrieved from a study of OX40 agonist ivuxolimab in advanced cancers. Broader study findings: Partial responders at 0.1-3.0 mg/kg had among the lowest clonal expansion.

The length of the CDR3 is 14 residues. V lost 2 bases to trimming and J lost 11 bases; unmatched junction nucleotides: 5. Germline-derived CDR1 and CDR2 are SGHVS and FNYEAQ. Repertoires were generated with immunoSEQ multiplex PCR, while TCRdb's copy carries only in-frame clones and drops some. The repertoire includes more than 65,000 clones, 70% to 90% of them detected once, and around 0.4% sits in the top ten. As to this clone: Its antigen is unidentified.

V usage is TRBV7-6 and J usage is TRBJ2-3; 12 bases are a match to TRBD2. This clonotype was sampled from an adult with an advanced solid tumor such as melanoma, head and neck, liver or kidney cancer. Sequenced here: CD4+ or CD8+ T cells sorted from blood, sampled in a trial of the OX40 agonist ivuxolimab. The CDR3 nucleotides read TGTGCCAGCAGCTTATCACTAGCGGGAGGAGGGCAGTATTTT. It specifies CASSLSLAGGGQYF. The variable domain in full, with the rest retrieved from reference TRBV7-6 and TRBJ2-3, is GAGVSQSPRYKVTKRGQDVALRCDPISGHVSLYWYRQALGQGPEFLTYFNYEAQQDKSGLPNDRFSAERPEGSISTLTIQRTEQRDSAMYRCASSLSLAGGGQYFGPGTRLTVL.